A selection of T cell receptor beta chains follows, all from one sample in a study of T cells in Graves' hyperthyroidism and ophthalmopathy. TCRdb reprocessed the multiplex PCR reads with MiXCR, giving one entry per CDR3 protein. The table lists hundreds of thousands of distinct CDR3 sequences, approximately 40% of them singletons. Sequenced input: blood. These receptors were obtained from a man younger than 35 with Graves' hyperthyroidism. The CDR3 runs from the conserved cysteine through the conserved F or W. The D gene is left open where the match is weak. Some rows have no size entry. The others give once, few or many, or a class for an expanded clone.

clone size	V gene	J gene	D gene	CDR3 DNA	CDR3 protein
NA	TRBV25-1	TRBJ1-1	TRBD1	TGTGCCAGCAGTGAATACGAGACAGGGGGCAGGACTGAAGCTTTCTTT	CASSEYETGGRTEAFF
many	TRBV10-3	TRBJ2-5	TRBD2	TGTGCCATCAGCTCGACTAGCATACAAGAGACCCAGTACTTC	CAISSTSIQETQYF
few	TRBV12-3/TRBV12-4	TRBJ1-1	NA	TGTGCCAGCAGTCCCTGGCGGGGCGGCACTGAAGCTTTCTTT	CASSPWRGGTEAFF
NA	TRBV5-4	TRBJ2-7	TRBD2	TGTGCCAGCAGCCAAGAGGGGACTAGCGGTTACTACGAGCAGTACTTC	CASSQEGTSGYYEQYF
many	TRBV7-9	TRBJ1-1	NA	TGTGCCAGCGGCCCCCCCCAGGGCACTGAAGCTTTCTTT	CASGPPQGTEAFF
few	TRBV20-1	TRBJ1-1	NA	TGCAGTGCTAGAGCATCTGGGGGCGCGGGAGTTGCTTTCTTT	CSARASGGAGVAFF
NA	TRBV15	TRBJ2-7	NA	TGTGCCACCAGCAGAGATGCCGGAGCCAGGGGGAGGGCCTACGAGCAGTACTTC	CATSRDAGARGRAYEQYF
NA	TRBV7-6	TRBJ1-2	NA	TGTGCCAGCAGCTTGAGACAGGAAGGGTCCTATGGCTACACCTTC	CASSLRQEGSYGYTF
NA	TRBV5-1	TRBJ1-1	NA	TGCGCCAGCAGTAGCGGGGAGGCGACATTAGAAGCTTTCTTT	CASSSGEATLEAFF
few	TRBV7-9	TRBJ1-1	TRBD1	TGTGCCAGCAGCTTCGGACAGGGCTGGGACACTGAAGCTTTCTTT	CASSFGQGWDTEAFF
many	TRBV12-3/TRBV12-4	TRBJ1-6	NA	TGTGCCAGCAGTTTACACAGTAGCTCACCCCTCCACTTT	CASSLHSSSPLHF
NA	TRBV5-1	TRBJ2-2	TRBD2	TGCGCCAGCAGCTTCAGACTAGCGGGAGATACCGGGGAGCTGTTTTTT	CASSFRLAGDTGELFF
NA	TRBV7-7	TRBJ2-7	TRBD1	TGTGCTAGAGATTCGGGGCGGGACAGGGCGTCCTACGAGCAGTACTTC	CARDSGRDRASYEQYF
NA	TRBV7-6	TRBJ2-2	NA	TGTGCCAGCCGAGGGACGGAGAAGGCCGGGGAGCTGTTTTTT	CASRGTEKAGELFF
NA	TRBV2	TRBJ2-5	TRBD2	TGTGGGGTAGAGGCTAGCGGAGGGTCCCAAGAGACCCAGTACTTC	CGVEASGGSQETQYF
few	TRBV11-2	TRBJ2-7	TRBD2	TGTGCCAGCAAGGTGCTAGCGGGAGCATACGAGCAGTACTTC	CASKVLAGAYEQYF
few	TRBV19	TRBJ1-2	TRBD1	TGTGCCAGTAGCCGTTGGGACAGCGGAGCTCTGGGCTACACCTTC	CASSRWDSGALGYTF
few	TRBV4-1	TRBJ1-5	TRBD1	TGCGCCAGCAGGGAGACAGGGGATAGCAATCAGCCCCAGCATTTT	CASRETGDSNQPQHF
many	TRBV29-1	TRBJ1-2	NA	TGCAGCGTTGAAGAGCCGGCAGGATCCAGTGGCTACACCTTC	CSVEEPAGSSGYTF
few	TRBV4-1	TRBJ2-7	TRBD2	TGCGCCAGCAGCCAAGATCCGACTAGCGGGGGGGACCACGAGCAGTACTTC	CASSQDPTSGGDHEQYF
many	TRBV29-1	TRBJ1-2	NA	TGCAGCGTTAAAAGCGCAGGGCTGGCCTATGGCTACACCTTC	CSVKSAGLAYGYTF
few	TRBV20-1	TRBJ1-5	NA	TGCAGTGCTATCCGGGGCGTGAAGCAGCCCCAGCATTTT	CSAIRGVKQPQHF
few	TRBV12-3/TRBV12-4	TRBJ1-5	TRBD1	TGTGCCAGCAGCACGCGGGACAGGGCGAGCAATCAGCCCCAGCATTTT	CASSTRDRASNQPQHF
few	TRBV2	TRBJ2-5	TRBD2	TGTGCCAGCAGCCCCATGGGGGGGGAGACCCAGTACTTC	CASSPMGGETQYF
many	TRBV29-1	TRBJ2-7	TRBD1	TGCAGCGTCCTGACAGGGGGCCGCGAGCAGTACTTC	CSVLTGGREQYF
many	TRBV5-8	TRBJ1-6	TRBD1	TGTGCCAGCAGCCAAGGCGCAGGGGGGTATTCACCCCTCCACTTT	CASSQGAGGYSPLHF
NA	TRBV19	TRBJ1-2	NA	TGTGCCAGTACCGACTCCAGGAGGGGGGATGGCTACACCTTC	CASTDSRRGDGYTF
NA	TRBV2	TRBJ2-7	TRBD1	TGTGCCAGCAGAGAGGACAGGGGGAACTACGAGCAGTACTTC	CASREDRGNYEQYF
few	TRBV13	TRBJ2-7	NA	TGTGCCAGCAGCTTAGAGAGGACGACCGGCGAGCAGTACTTC	CASSLERTTGEQYF
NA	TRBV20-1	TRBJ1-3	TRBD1	TGCAGTGCTAGAGAGGGGACAGGGACTGGAAACACCATATATTTT	CSAREGTGTGNTIYF
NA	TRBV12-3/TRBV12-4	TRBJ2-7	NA	TGTGCCAGCAGCCGACAGTTTTCCTACGAGCAGTACTTC	CASSRQFSYEQYF